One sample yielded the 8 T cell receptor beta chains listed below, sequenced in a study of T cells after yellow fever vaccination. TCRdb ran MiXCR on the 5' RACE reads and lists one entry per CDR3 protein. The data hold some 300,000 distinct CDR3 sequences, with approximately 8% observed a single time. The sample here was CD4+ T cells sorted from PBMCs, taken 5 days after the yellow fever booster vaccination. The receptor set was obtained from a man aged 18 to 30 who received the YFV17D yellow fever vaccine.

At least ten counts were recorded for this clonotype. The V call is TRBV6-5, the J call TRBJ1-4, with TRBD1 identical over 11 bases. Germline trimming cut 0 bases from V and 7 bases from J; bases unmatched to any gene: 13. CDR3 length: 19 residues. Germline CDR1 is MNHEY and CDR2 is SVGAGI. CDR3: CASSYSHGTGGVWSEKLFF. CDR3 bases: TGTGCCAGCAGTTACTCTCACGGGACAGGGGGAGTTTGGAGTGAAAAACTGTTTTTT.

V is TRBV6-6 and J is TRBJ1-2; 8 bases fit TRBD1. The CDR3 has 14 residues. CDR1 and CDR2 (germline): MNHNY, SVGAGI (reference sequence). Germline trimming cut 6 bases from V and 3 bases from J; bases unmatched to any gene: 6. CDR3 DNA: TGTGCCAGCAGCCGACAGGGGTCAGACTATGGCTACACCTTC. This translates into CASSRQGSDYGYTF.

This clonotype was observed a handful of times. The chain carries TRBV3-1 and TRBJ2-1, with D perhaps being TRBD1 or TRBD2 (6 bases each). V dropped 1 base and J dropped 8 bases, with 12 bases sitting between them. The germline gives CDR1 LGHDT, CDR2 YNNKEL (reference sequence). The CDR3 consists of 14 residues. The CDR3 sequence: CASSQVVGGYEQFF. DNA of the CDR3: TGTGCCAGCAGCCAAGTCGTGGGGGGCTATGAGCAGTTCTTC.

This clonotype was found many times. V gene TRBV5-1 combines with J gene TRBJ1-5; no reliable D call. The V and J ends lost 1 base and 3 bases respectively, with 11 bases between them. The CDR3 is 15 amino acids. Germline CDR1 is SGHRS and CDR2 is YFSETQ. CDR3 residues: CASSLSGGNNQPQHF. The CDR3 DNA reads TGCGCCAGCAGCTTGTCAGGAGGGAACAATCAGCCCCAGCATTTT.

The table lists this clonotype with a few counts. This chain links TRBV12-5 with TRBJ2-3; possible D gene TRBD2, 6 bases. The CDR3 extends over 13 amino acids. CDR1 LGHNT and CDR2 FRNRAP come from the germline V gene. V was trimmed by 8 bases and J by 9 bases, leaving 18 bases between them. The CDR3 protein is CASQRSAGWTQYF. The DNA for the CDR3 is TGTGCTAGTCAACGATCGGCGGGGTGGACGCAGTATTTT.

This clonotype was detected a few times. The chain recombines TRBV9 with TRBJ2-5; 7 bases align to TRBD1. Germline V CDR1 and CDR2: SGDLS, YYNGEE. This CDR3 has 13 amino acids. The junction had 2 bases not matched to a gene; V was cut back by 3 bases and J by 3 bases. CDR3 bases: TGTGCCAGCAGCGCAACAGGGGAAGAGACCCAGTACTTC. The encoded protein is CASSATGEETQYF. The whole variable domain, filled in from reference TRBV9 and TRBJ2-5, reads DSGVTQTPKHLITATGQRVTLRCSPRSGDLSVYWYQQSLDQGLQFLIQYYNGEERAKGNILERFSAQQFPDLHSELNLSSLELGDSALYFCASSATGEETQYFGPGTRLLVL.

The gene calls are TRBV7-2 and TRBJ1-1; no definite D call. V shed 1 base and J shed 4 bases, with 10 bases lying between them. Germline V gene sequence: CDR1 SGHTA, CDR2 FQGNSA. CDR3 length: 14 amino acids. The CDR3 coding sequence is TGTGCCAGCAGCTTAGGAGAACAGTCCACTGAAGCTTTCTTT. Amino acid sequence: CASSLGEQSTEAFF.

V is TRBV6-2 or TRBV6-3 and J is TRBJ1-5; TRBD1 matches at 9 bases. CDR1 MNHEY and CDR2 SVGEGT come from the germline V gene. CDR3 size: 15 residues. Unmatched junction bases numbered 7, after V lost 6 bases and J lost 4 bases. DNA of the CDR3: TGTGCCAGCAGCCCCGGGACAGGGAAAAATCAGCCCCAGCATTTT. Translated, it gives CASSPGTGKNQPQHF.